This T cell receptor beta chain was documented in a study of radiotherapy plus CTLA-4 blockade in lung cancer. Lung cancer patients with chemo-refractory metastatic non-small-cell disease were given focal radiation plus CTLA-4 blockade with ipilimumab. Libraries were prepared by immunoSEQ multiplex PCR; TCRdb keeps only in-frame clonotypes and omits some of them. The data show under 65,000 clones, more than 75% seen once. CDR3 length: 16 amino acids. Trimming at V came to 4 bases and at J to 7 bases, leaving 10 bases not matched to a gene. The germline CDR1 and CDR2 sequences are SGHNT and YYREEE (reference sequence).

The source was peripheral blood, collected from a patient treated with radiotherapy plus ipilimumab. The source of this sequence is a human donor with non-small cell lung cancer who had a complete response to radiotherapy plus ipilimumab. V usage is TRBV5-4 and J usage is TRBJ2-2; 10 bases align to TRBD1. CDR3 in amino acids: CASSPGWDRGGGELFF. In DNA form, the CDR3 reads TGTGCCAGCAGCCCGGGGTGGGACAGGGGCGGCGGGGAGCTGTTTTTT.